One and the same sample provided the 27 T cell receptor beta chains below, sequenced in a study of blood T cell repertoires in COVID-19 (dated by TCRdb to about 2020). The library was obtained by the immunoSEQ multiplex PCR assay. TCRdb holds this immuneACCESS table with in-frame rearrangements only. Some clones are missing; in checked studies, unresolved V genes explain under half, and the rest has no known cause. The sample table contains roughly 410,000 clones; only one count was recorded for around 87% of them. The ten largest clonotypes hold under 3% of the sample. Sample: peripheral blood. The receptor source for this set is a woman between 55 and 75 years old with COVID-19, enrolled during active disease.

This clone was seen just once. The chain recombines TRBV6-4 with TRBJ2-1; 7 positions agree with TRBD2. Germline V CDR1 and CDR2: MRHNA, SNTAGT. With 4 bases clipped from V and 2 bases from J, the junction kept 8 bases outside the gene matches. The CDR3 spans 16 residues. The CDR3 region is CASSGQPGLTYNEQFF. Written as DNA, the CDR3 is TGTGCCAGCAGTGGCCAGCCGGGACTAACCTACAATGAGCAGTTCTTC.

The chain recombines TRBV6-5 with TRBJ1-5, with D tentatively TRBD1 (5 bases). Germline V gene data show CDR1 as MNHEY and CDR2 as SVGAGI. The V and J ends lost 5 bases and 1 base respectively, with 9 bases between them. This CDR3 region has 14 residues. The CDR3 loop is CASSQGISNQPQHF. CDR3 nucleotides: TGTGCCAGCAGTCAGGGTATAAGCAATCAGCCCCAGCATTTT.

This clone was seen only once. J is TRBJ2-5 and V is TRBV5-1; tentative D call: TRBD1 (6 bases). Germline V lookup: CDR1 SGHRS, CDR2 YFSETQ. The CDR3 extends over 15 amino acids. V dropped 0 bases and J dropped 2 bases, with 11 bases sitting between them. CDR3 sequence reads: CASSLEAGVQETQYF. The CDR3 DNA reads as TGCGCCAGCAGCTTGGAGGCAGGGGTGCAAGAGACCCAGTACTTC.

Many counts were recorded for this clone. The genes are TRBV6-6 and TRBJ1-1; 8 bases agree with TRBD1. V was clipped by 5 bases and J by 0 bases; unmatched bases: 23. In germline, CDR1 is MNHNY, CDR2 SVGAGI (reference sequence). This CDR3 contains 21 residues. The CDR3 nucleotides are TGTGCCAGCAGTCCATCCTTTGGGACAGGTTTTCCTCTTTTCATGAACACTGAAGCTTTCTTT. Translation gives CASSPSFGTGFPLFMNTEAFF.

To note about this clone: At one end, the junction sequence differs from germline, possibly due to a read error. The rearrangement links TRBV12-3 or TRBV12-4 to TRBJ2-7; D is undetermined. The CDR3 sequence is 13 residues long. CDR3 protein: CASSFRQAYAQYF. The CDR3 bases are TGTGCCAGCAGTTTTCGACAAGCCTACGCGCAGTACTTC.

The V and J genes are TRBV7-2 and TRBJ1-2; D is ambiguous. The germline V gene has CDR1 SGHTA and CDR2 FQGNSA. This CDR3 is 14 amino acids long. V was shortened by 5 bases and J by 2 bases, with 12 bases between the two germline ends. This CDR3 is CASSPQQSNYGYTF. For the CDR3, the DNA is TGTGCCAGCAGCCCACAACAGTCAAACTATGGCTACACCTTC. Supplemented by reference TRBV7-2 and TRBJ1-2, the full variable domain reads GAGVSQSPSNKVTEKGKDVELRCDPISGHTALYWYRQSLGQGLEFLIYFQGNSAPDKSGLPSDRFSAERTGGSVSTLTIQRTQQEDSAVYLCASSPQQSNYGYTFGSGTRLTVV.

The chain has TRBV4-2 and TRBJ2-2, with D perhaps TRBD1 (6 bases). V was clipped by 1 base and J by 2 bases, with 11 bases between them. The CDR3 is 16 residues long. Germline CDR1 LGHNA, CDR2 YNFKEQ. The CDR3 loop is CASSQVAGVNTGELFF. The CDR3 DNA reads as TGTGCCAGCAGCCAAGTGGCAGGGGTTAACACCGGGGAGCTGTTTTTT.

This chain joins TRBV4-2 and TRBJ2-4; D remains unclear. The length of the CDR3 is 16 residues. Germline V gene lookup returns CDR1 LGHNA and CDR2 YNFKEQ. The V and J ends lost 5 bases and 0 bases respectively, with 14 bases between them. CDR3 in amino acids: CASSEVATLAKNIQYF. The DNA of the CDR3 is TGTGCCAGCAGCGAGGTGGCTACACTAGCCAAAAACATTCAGTACTTC.

V and J are TRBV5-4 and TRBJ1-4, with D maybe TRBD1 (5 bases). The CDR3 has 14 residues. V was shortened by 2 bases and J by 8 bases, with 13 bases between the two germline ends. From germline, CDR1 is SGHNT and CDR2 YYREEE (reference sequence). The DNA for the CDR3 is TGTGCCAGCAGCTTTGGAGGGGCGTACGAAAAACTGTTTTTT. Translation: CASSFGGAYEKLFF.

This clone was seen only a few times. The chain is built from TRBV28 and TRBJ1-5; maybe TRBD1 (6 bases). Germline loops: CDR1 MDHEN, CDR2 SYDVKM. The CDR3 contains 15 residues. Trimming stripped 5 bases from V and 11 bases from J, with 22 bases between. CDR3 in amino acids: CASSPPDSRLPAQHF. The DNA for the CDR3 is TGTGCCAGCAGTCCCCCGGACAGCCGCCTACCGGCCCAGCATTTT.

The V call is TRBV5-1, the J call TRBJ1-1; 7 bases align to TRBD1. V gave up 5 bases and J gave up 1 base; unmatched junction bases: 8. CDR1 and CDR2 (germline): SGHRS, YFSETQ. This CDR3 is built from 15 residues. CDR3 bases: TGCGCCAGCAGGTCTGACAGGGTGACGAACACTGAAGCTTTCTTT. This gives the protein CASRSDRVTNTEAFF. Using reference TRBV5-1 and TRBJ1-1 for the parts outside the CDR3, the full variable domain is KAGVTQTPRYLIKTRGQQVTLSCSPISGHRSVSWYQQTPGQGLQFLFEYFSETQRNKGNFPGRFSGRQFSNSRSEMNVSTLELGDSALYLCASRSDRVTNTEAFFGQGTRLTVV.

This chain joins TRBV3-1 (or the pseudogene TRBV3-2) and TRBJ2-1, with a tentative D call TRBD2 (6 bases). The CDR3 has 13 residues. The V gene lost 2 bases and the J gene lost 6 bases, with 8 bases spanning the gap. Germline lookup yields CDR1 LGHDT and CDR2 YNNKEL (reference sequence). In nucleotides, the CDR3 is TGTGCCAGCAGCCAAATGGGGGGCAATGAGCAGTTCTTC. It codes for CASSQMGGNEQFF.

The rearrangement links TRBV7-9 to TRBJ1-1; 8 nucleotides match TRBD1. J lost 10 bases, V lost 3 bases, and 4 bases had no gene match. CDR3 length equals 12 residues. Looked up from germline, CDR1 is SEHNR and CDR2 is FQNEAQ (reference sequence). CDR3 sequence reads: CASSFQGAGAFF. For the CDR3, the DNA is TGTGCCAGCAGCTTTCAGGGGGCTGGAGCTTTCTTT.

The rearrangement links TRBV7-3 to TRBJ2-1, with 10 bases that match TRBD2. This CDR3 contains 17 residues. Germline V CDR1 and CDR2: SGHTA, FQGTGA. J was trimmed by 1 base and V by 1 base; bases with no gene match: 4. The chain's CDR3 is CASSLMGSGGSYNEQFF. In nucleotides, the CDR3 is TGTGCCAGCAGCTTAATGGGTAGCGGGGGGTCCTACAATGAGCAGTTCTTC.

The chain is built from TRBV12-3 or TRBV12-4 and TRBJ1-1; a weak D match, TRBD1 (6 bases). V dropped 5 bases and J dropped 4 bases, with 11 bases sitting between them. The length of the CDR3 is 13 residues. This CDR3 reads CASSTNRVTEAFF. In nucleotides, the CDR3 is TGTGCCAGCAGTACGAACAGGGTCACTGAAGCTTTCTTT.

This chain connects TRBV5-6 to TRBJ1-2; 10 bases line up with TRBD1. The CDR3 covers 14 residues. With V trimmed by 2 bases and J by 8 bases, 6 bases remained unmatched. Germline CDR1 reads SGHDT; CDR2 reads YYEEEE. The CDR3 here is CASSFWDRGTGYTF. The CDR3 DNA sequence: TGTGCCAGCAGCTTTTGGGACAGGGGTACGGGCTACACCTTC. The full variable domain, its missing parts supplied by reference TRBV5-6 and TRBJ1-2, is DAGVTQSPTHLIKTRGQQVTLRCSPKSGHDTVSWYQQALGQGPQFIFQYYEEEERQRGNFPDRFSGHQFPNYSSELNVNALLLGDSALYLCASSFWDRGTGYTFGSGTRLTVV.

The rearrangement joins TRBV2 to TRBJ1-6; TRBD1 is a possible D gene (5 bases). V lost 5 bases to trimming and J lost 10 bases, with 18 bases between them. The CDR3 runs 15 residues. Germline assignment: CDR1 SNHLY and CDR2 FYNNEI. The CDR3 sequence: CASSLGLAGKSPLHF. The CDR3 DNA is TGTGCCAGCAGTTTGGGACTCGCCGGCAAGTCACCCCTCCACTTT.

CDR3 sequence reads: CASSVGMGTGAHGYTF. Written as DNA, the CDR3 is TGTGCCAGCAGCGTAGGAATGGGGACAGGGGCCCATGGCTACACCTTC. The chain has TRBV9 and TRBJ1-2, with 10 bases matching TRBD1. CDR3 length: 16 residues. CDR1 and CDR2 from the germline V gene are SGDLS and YYNGEE. V gave up 0 bases and J gave up 6 bases; unmatched junction bases: 8.

This clone was counted only a few times. This rearrangement joins TRBV27 to TRBJ1-2; TRBD1 matches 7 bases. Trimming took 5 bases from V and 4 from J; bases not matched to a gene: 4. Looked up from germline, CDR1 is MNHEY and CDR2 is SMNVEV (reference sequence). This CDR3 has 13 residues. The CDR3 reads CASSRQGLYGYTF. The CDR3 coding sequence is TGTGCCAGCAGTCGACAGGGACTCTATGGCTACACCTTC.

The rearrangement uses TRBV9 and TRBJ2-1; D not certain. The V end lost 3 bases, the J end lost 3 bases, and 16 bases lay between the germline ends. The germline V gene has CDR1 SGDLS and CDR2 YYNGEE. The CDR3 runs 16 residues. CDR3 sequence reads: CASSGPSGGYYNEQFF. The DNA for the CDR3 is TGTGCCAGCAGCGGGCCTAGTGGCGGATACTACAATGAGCAGTTCTTC.

The rearrangement uses TRBV5-1 and TRBJ1-3; D call uncertain. Germline values: CDR1 SGHRS, CDR2 YFSETQ. V was pared by 2 bases and J by 2 bases, with 14 bases between. CDR3 length: 16 amino acids. The CDR3 loop reads CASSLPSAGAGNTIYF. For the CDR3, the DNA is TGCGCCAGCAGCTTACCATCGGCCGGAGCTGGAAACACCATATATTTT.

The J gene is TRBJ1-1, the V gene TRBV5-1; 7 nucleotides line up with TRBD1. V lost 0 bases and J lost 4; bases outside the gene matches: 6. The V gene's germline CDR1 is SGHRS and CDR2 YFSETQ. This CDR3 has 15 amino acids. DNA of the CDR3: TGCGCCAGCAGCTTGGCCGGGACAGACTCCACTGAAGCTTTCTTT. Residues: CASSLAGTDSTEAFF.

The chain couples TRBV2 to TRBJ1-6; D possibly corresponds to TRBD1 (6 bases). Germline values: CDR1 SNHLY, CDR2 FYNNEI. Trimming removed 5 bases at V and 9 bases at J, with 14 bases between. This CDR3 comprises 14 residues. Here the CDR3 DNA reads TGTGCCAGCAGTTTTCCGGGACAATCTTCACCCCTCCACTTT. Protein product: CASSFPGQSSPLHF.

The chain has TRBV6-5 and TRBJ2-4; D may be TRBD1 (6 bases). Germline V gene lookup returns CDR1 MNHEY and CDR2 SVGAGI. Trimming took 2 bases from V and 7 from J, leaving 12 bases between them. The CDR3 covers 14 residues. This CDR3 is CASSYSQGKNIQYF. In nucleotides, the CDR3 is TGTGCCAGCAGTTACAGTCAGGGGAAGAACATTCAGTACTTC.

The chain uses TRBV7-9 and TRBJ1-1; D unclear. V was clipped by 3 bases and J by 2 bases, with 7 bases between them. The CDR3 is made up of 13 amino acids. Germline V gene data show CDR1 as SEHNR and CDR2 as FQNEAQ (reference sequence). CDR3 amino acids: CASSLAPNTEAFF. For the CDR3, the DNA is TGTGCCAGCAGCTTGGCCCCAAACACTGAAGCTTTCTTT.

V is TRBV5-4 and J is TRBJ2-7; TRBD1 matches at 9 bases. The CDR3 contains 13 residues. Trimming cost V 2 bases and J 8 bases; bases outside gene matches: 5. The V gene's germline CDR1 is SGHNT and CDR2 YYREEE (reference sequence). The CDR3, as DNA: TGTGCCAGCAGCTTCAGGACAGGGGAAAAGCAGTACTTC. Translation gives CASSFRTGEKQYF.

This rearrangement joins TRBV7-8 to TRBJ1-1; 7 bases are a match to TRBD1. The CDR3 runs 15 residues. Per the germline V gene, CDR1 is SGHVS and CDR2 is FQNEAQ. The V segment lost 2 bases and the J segment 1 base; nucleotides outside the gene matches: 4. CDR3 amino acids: CASSLQGEANTEAFF. CDR3 sequence (DNA): TGTGCCAGCAGCTTACAGGGGGAGGCGAACACTGAAGCTTTCTTT. The entire variable domain, with the rest obtained from reference TRBV7-8 and TRBJ1-1, is as follows: GAGVSQSPRYKVAKRGQDVALRCDPISGHVSLFWYQQALGQGPEFLTYFQNEAQLDKSGLPSDRFFAERPEGSVSTLKIQRTQQEDSAVYLCASSLQGEANTEAFFGQGTRLTVV.